Included here is one TCR beta chain sequence, with context. The same CDR3 is also encoded by other DNA sequences in this sample. The data were obtained in a study of beta chain features in type 1 diabetes. Germline V lookup: CDR1 MDHEN, CDR2 SYDVKM. Trimming left V 3 bases short and J 4 bases short, with 7 bases between. The CDR3 is 12 residues long. The whole isolated RNA underwent reverse transcription, so sequencing captured expressed TCRB transcripts. The table came from immunoSEQ multiplex PCR; TCRdb's copy has only in-frame clones and leaves some out. The sample yields about 360,000 clones, around an eighth seen once.

The sequenced material came from naive CD4+ T cells from blood. The sequence derives from a man between 18 and 35 years old in good health. The rearrangement uses TRBV28 and TRBJ2-7; D gene ambiguous. CDR3 nucleotide sequence: TGTGCCAGCAGTTTCTCGGTTTACGAGCAGTACTTC. Translated, it gives CASSFSVYEQYF.